This T cell receptor beta chain was sequenced in a study of T cells in localized non-small cell lung cancer. Whole-study findings and limits: Turning up in adjacent lung were a median around 50 of the top 100 tumor clones. As only one tumor region underwent sequencing, heterogeneity remains possible.

Points on this clone: Its target is not known.

Profiled with immunoSEQ multiplex PCR; TCRdb holds only in-frame clones, not every one. The data contain tens of thousands of clones, around 90% of them singletons. With 4 bases removed from V and 0 bases from J, the gap between germline ends came to 15 bases. CDR1 and CDR2 from the germline V gene are MDHEN and SYDVKM. CDR3 size: 16 residues. The source is a female donor older than 55 with stage I lung adenocarcinoma. V and J are TRBV28 and TRBJ2-5; weak D call: TRBD2 (6 bases). This specimen consisted of peripheral blood, obtained before any cancer treatment. The chain's CDR3 is CASSSPGLVNQETQYF. CDR3 DNA: TGTGCCAGCAGTTCTCCGGGACTCGTAAACCAAGAGACCCAGTACTTC.